Presented here are 6 T cell receptor beta chains from one specimen sequenced in a study of CD8 T cells in ankylosing spondylitis (dated 2017 in TCRdb). The library was generated by 5' RACE. Sequencing instrument: Illumina HiSeq 2500. TCRdb reprocessing: public reads trimmed at Q25 with fastp, clones called with MiXCR, in-frame beta chains kept. Rows are unified per CDR3 protein, each entry keeping the most common DNA and genes. For this sample the table gives about 240,000 distinct CDR3 sequences, of which 8% to 9.5% were detected only once. The ten largest clones capture almost 7% of the sample. The source material was blood, either unsorted or a sorted T cell fraction (not recorded which). The receptor set was obtained from a male donor with ankylosing spondylitis or in good health (not recorded which).

The table lists this clonotype with many counts. CDR3 sequence reads: CSARDGRAGDTQYF. In DNA form, the CDR3 reads TGCAGTGCTAGAGACGGGAGGGCCGGGGATACGCAGTATTTT. The chain combines TRBV20-1 with TRBJ2-3; TRBD2 aligns across 8 bases. V shed 0 bases, J shed 6 bases, and the junction held 5 bases outside the gene matches. The germline gives CDR1 DFQATT, CDR2 SNEGSKA (reference sequence). This CDR3 comprises 14 residues.

This chain uses TRBV24-1 with TRBJ2-3; D is uncertain. This CDR3 comprises 13 residues. CDR1 KGHDR and CDR2 SFDVKD come from the germline V gene. V lost 4 bases to trimming and J lost 9 bases, with 13 bases between them. The CDR3 DNA reads as TGTGCCACCAGTGAACAAGACCTTGGGACGCAGTATTTT. Protein: CATSEQDLGTQYF.

This clonotype was seen repeatedly, ten times or more. The chain has TRBV9 and TRBJ2-7; D gene uncertain. The V end lost 0 bases, the J end lost 0 bases, and 7 bases lay between the germline ends. This CDR3 spans 14 amino acids. Per germline, CDR1 SGDLS and CDR2 YYNGEE. The CDR3 spells CASSVAAASYEQYF. The CDR3 DNA follows: TGTGCCAGCAGCGTAGCCGCAGCCTCCTACGAGCAGTACTTC.

Note on this clonotype: A much larger clone lies a single base off, so this may be a read error. This rearrangement joins TRBV5-1 to TRBJ2-7, with a possible D match to TRBD1 (5 bases). This CDR3 is built from 14 residues. Germline V gene sequence: CDR1 SGHRS, CDR2 YFSETQ. Here the CDR3 reads CTSSLAGYGYEQYF. CDR3 nucleotides: TGCACCAGCAGCTTGGCAGGGTACGGCTACGAGCAGTACTTC.

The chain has TRBV11-1 and TRBJ1-2; possible D gene TRBD1, 6 bases. Germline loops: CDR1 SGHAT, CDR2 FQDESV (reference sequence). The V and J ends lost 3 bases and 3 bases respectively, with 23 bases between them. The CDR3 sequence is 18 residues long. The CDR3 region is CASSFSGTRGLLDYGYTF. The DNA for the CDR3 is TGTGCCAGCAGCTTTTCCGGGACAAGGGGCCTCCTCGACTATGGCTACACCTTC.

This clonotype was detected ten times or more. The chain has TRBV5-1 and TRBJ2-1, with D perhaps TRBD1 (6 bases). The CDR3 is 15 amino acids. Trimming took 1 base from V and 2 from J, leaving 10 bases between them. Germline CDR1 and CDR2: SGHRS and YFSETQ. CDR3: CASSLLSGAYNEQFF. The CDR3, as DNA: TGCGCCAGCAGCTTGCTCTCAGGGGCCTACAATGAGCAGTTCTTC.